This TCR beta chain was captured in a study of blood T cell repertoires in COVID-19. The CDR3 is 13 residues long. Germline V gene sequence: CDR1 MNHEY, CDR2 SVGAGI. J gave up 10 bases and V 9 bases, and 12 bases lay outside the gene matches. In the source study's methods: Amplification of reference gene primers was used by the study to estimate nucleated cell counts. Data came from immunoSEQ multiplex PCR; TCRdb stores just in-frame clones and leaves some out. The V and J calls and clone size were taken over from that table, and D and trimming were inferred from the DNA. In the table there are about 210,000 clones, 81% of which are singletons. The age range of participants was about 18 to 89 years, with residence in about two dozen US areas. Clinical history reported by participants formed the basis on which cohorts were assigned.

Material for sequencing was PBMCs or T cells enriched from blood (not recorded which). The V call is TRBV6-5, the J call TRBJ1-1, with TRBD1 identical over 9 bases. The receptor comes from a woman aged 45-60 years with acute COVID-19. The CDR3 DNA is TGTGCCAGTACCGGGACAGGGAACGCTGGAGCTTTCTTT. It specifies CASTGTGNAGAFF.